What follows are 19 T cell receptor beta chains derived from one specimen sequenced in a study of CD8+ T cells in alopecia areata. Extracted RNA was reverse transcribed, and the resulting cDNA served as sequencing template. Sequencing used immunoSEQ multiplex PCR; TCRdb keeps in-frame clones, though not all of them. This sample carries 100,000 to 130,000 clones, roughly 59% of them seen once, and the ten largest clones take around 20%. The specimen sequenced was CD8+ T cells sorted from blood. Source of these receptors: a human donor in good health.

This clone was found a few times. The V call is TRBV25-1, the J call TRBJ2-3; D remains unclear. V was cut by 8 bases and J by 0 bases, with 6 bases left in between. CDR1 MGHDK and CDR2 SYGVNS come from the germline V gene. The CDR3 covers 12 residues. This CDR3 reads CASAPSTDTQYF. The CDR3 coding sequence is TGTGCCAGCGCCCCGAGCACAGATACGCAGTATTTT.

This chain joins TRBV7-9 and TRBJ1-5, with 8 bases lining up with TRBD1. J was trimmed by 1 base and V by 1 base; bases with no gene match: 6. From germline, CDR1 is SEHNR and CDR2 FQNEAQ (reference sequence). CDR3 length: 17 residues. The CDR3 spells CASSLVQDRDSNQPQHF. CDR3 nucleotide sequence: TGTGCCAGCAGCTTAGTCCAGGACAGGGACAGCAATCAGCCCCAGCATTTT. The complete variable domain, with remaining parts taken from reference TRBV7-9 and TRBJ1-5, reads DTGVSQNPRHKITKRGQNVTFRCDPISEHNRLYWYRQTLGQGPEFLTYFQNEAQLEKSRLLSDRFSAERPKGSFSTLEIQRTEQGDSAMYLCASSLVQDRDSNQPQHFGDGTRLSIL.

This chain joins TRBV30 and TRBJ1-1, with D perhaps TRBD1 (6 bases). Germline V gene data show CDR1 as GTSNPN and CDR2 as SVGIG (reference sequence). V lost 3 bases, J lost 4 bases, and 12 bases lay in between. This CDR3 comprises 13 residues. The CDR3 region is CAWRTGGLTEAFF. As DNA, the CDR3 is TGTGCCTGGAGGACAGGCGGCCTCACTGAAGCTTTCTTT.

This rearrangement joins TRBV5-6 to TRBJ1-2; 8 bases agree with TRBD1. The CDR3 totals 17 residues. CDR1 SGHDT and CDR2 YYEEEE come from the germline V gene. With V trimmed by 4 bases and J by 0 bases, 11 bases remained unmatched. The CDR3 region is CASSLKLRDRTNYGYTF. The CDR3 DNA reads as TGTGCCAGCAGCCTTAAACTCCGGGACAGGACTAACTATGGCTACACCTTC.

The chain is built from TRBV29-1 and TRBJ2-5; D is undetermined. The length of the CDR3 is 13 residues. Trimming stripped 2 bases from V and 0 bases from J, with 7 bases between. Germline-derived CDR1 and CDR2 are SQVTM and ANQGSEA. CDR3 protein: CSVEYGNQETQYF. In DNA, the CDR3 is TGCAGCGTTGAATACGGAAACCAAGAGACCCAGTACTTC. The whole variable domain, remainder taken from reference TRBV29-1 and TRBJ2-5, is SAVISQKPSRDICQRGTSLTIQCQVDSQVTMMFWYRQQPGQSLTLIATANQGSEATYESGFVIDKFPISRPNLTFSTLTVSNMSPEDSSIYLCSVEYGNQETQYFGPGTRLLVL.

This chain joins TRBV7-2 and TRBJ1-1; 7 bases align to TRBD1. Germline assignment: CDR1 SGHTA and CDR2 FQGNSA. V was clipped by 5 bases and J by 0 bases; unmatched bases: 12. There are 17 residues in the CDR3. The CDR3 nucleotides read TGTGCCAGCAGCATCACGACAGGGCTTTACATGAACACTGAAGCTTTCTTT. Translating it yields CASSITTGLYMNTEAFF.

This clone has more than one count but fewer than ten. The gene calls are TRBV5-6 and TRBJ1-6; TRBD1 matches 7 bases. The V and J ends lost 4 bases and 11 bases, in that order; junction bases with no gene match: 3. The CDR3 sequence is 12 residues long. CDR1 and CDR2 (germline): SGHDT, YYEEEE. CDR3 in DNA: TGTGCCAGCAGCCTGACAGGGACACCCCTCCACTTT. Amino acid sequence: CASSLTGTPLHF.

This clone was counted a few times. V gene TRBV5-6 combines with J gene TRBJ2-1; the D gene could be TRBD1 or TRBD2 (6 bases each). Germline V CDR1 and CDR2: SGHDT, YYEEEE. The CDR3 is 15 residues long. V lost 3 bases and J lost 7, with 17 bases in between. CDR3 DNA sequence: TGTGCCAGCAGCTCACTCGTTGGGGGGCGTAATGAGCAGTTCTTC. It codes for CASSSLVGGRNEQFF. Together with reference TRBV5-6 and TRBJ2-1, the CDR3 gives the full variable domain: DAGVTQSPTHLIKTRGQQVTLRCSPKSGHDTVSWYQQALGQGPQFIFQYYEEEERQRGNFPDRFSGHQFPNYSSELNVNALLLGDSALYLCASSSLVGGRNEQFFGPGTRLTVL.

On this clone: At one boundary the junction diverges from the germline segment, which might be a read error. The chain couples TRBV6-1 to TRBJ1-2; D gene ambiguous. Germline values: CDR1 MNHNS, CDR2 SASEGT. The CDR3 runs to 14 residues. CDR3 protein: CAISESGPSNGYTF. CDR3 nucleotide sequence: TGTGCCATCAGTGAGTCCGGACCCTCAAATGGCTACACCTTC.

Written as DNA, the CDR3 is TGTGCCTGGAGTGTACTATCGGGCTACGAGCAGTACTTC. Amino acids: CAWSVLSGYEQYF. V usage is TRBV30 and J usage is TRBJ2-7; D is undetermined. The CDR3 length is 13 residues. V shed 0 bases and J shed 3 bases, with 9 bases lying between them. Germline CDR1 is GTSNPN and CDR2 is SVGIG (reference sequence).

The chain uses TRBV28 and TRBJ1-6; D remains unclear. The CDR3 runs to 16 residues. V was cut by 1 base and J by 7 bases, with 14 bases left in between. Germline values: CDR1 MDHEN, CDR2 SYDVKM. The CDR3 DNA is TGTGCCAGCAGTTTATTGAGAGCAGGCTTAAATTCACCCCTCCACTTT. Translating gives CASSLLRAGLNSPLHF.

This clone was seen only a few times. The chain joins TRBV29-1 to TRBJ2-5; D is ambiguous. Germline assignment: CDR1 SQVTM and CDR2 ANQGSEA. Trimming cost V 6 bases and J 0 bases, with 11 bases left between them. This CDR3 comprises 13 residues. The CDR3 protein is CSVAQENQETQYF. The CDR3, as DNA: TGCAGCGTGGCCCAGGAGAACCAAGAGACCCAGTACTTC. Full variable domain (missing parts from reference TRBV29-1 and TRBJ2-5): SAVISQKPSRDICQRGTSLTIQCQVDSQVTMMFWYRQQPGQSLTLIATANQGSEATYESGFVIDKFPISRPNLTFSTLTVSNMSPEDSSIYLCSVAQENQETQYFGPGTRLLVL.

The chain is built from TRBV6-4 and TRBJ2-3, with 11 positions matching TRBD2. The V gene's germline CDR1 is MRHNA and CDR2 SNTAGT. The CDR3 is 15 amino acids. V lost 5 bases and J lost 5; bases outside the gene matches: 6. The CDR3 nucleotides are TGTGCCAGCAGTCTAACTAGCGGGGGAGAAGATACGCAGTATTTT. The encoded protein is CASSLTSGGEDTQYF.

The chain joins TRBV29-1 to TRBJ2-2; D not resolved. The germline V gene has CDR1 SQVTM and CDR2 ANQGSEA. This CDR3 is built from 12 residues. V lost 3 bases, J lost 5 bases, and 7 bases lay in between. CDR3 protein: CSVDSGTGELFF. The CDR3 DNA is TGCAGCGTTGATAGTGGGACCGGGGAGCTGTTTTTT.

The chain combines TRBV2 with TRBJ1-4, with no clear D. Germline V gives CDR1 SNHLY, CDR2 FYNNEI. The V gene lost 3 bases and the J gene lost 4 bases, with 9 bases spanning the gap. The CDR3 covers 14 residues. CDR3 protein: CASSDAVGNEKLFF. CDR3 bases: TGTGCCAGCAGTGATGCAGTGGGTAATGAAAAACTGTTTTTT. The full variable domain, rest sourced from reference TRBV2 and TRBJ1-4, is EPEVTQTPSHQVTQMGQEVILRCVPISNHLYFYWYRQILGQKVEFLVSFYNNEISEKSEIFDDQFSVERPDGSNFTLKIRSTKLEDSAMYFCASSDAVGNEKLFFGSGTQLSVL.

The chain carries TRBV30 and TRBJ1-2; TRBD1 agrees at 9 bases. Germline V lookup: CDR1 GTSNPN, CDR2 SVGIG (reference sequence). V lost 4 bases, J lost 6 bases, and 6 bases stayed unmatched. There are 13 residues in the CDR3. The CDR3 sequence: CAWKGQGSDGYTF. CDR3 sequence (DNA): TGTGCCTGGAAGGGACAGGGATCGGATGGCTACACCTTC.

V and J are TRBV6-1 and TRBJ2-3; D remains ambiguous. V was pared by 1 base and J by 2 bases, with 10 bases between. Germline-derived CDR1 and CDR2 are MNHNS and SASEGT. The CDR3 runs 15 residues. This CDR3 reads CASSEDSRYTDTQYF. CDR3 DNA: TGTGCCAGCAGTGAAGATAGCAGATACACAGATACGCAGTATTTT.

The CDR3 DNA reads TGTGCCAGCAGTAACGGGACAACTAGCACAGATACGCAGTATTTT. Translation gives CASSNGTTSTDTQYF. The V gene is TRBV6-5, the J gene TRBJ2-3; D is possibly TRBD1 (6 bases). This CDR3 region has 15 residues. CDR1 and CDR2 from the germline V gene are MNHEY and SVGAGI. With 5 bases removed from V and 0 bases from J, the gap between germline ends came to 12 bases.

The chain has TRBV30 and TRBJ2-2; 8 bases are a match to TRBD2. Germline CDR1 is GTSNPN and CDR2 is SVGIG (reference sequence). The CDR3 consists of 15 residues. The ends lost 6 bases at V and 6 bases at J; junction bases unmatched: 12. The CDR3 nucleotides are TGTGCCTGCGAAACCGGGACTAGACCCCCCGGGGAGCTGTTTTTT. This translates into CACETGTRPPGELFF.